The text below deals with one T cell receptor (beta chain). The antigen remains undetermined. Primers included in the PCR were 60 Vbeta and 13 Jbeta primers. The method was immunoSEQ multiplex PCR; TCRdb's version includes in-frame clones alone and lacks a portion of them. In the table there are 150,000 to 200,000 clones, 75% to 80% of which are singletons. This sample stems from a study of cytomegalovirus exposure and HLA in healthy donors. Across the whole study: Previous work identified 100 million or so unique TCR beta sequences from roughly 180 million T cells.

Study-wide points: TRBV6-2, TRBV6-3 and some other V segments were excluded as indistinguishable. Earlier results showed most TCR beta V segments being productive about 87% or about 30% of the time.

The CDR3 sequence is 13 residues long. V lost 8 bases and J 3 bases, leaving 13 bases between the germline ends. Germline V gene lookup returns CDR1 MNHEY and CDR2 SVGAGI. The chain is built from TRBV6-5 and TRBJ1-1; D is perhaps TRBD1 (6 bases). Sample: PBMCs. This TCR derives from a woman in her twenties or thirties in good health and CMV-seropositive. The CDR3 reads CASSRGGDTEAFF. The CDR3 DNA is TGTGCCAGCTCTAGGGGGGGGGACACTGAAGCTTTCTTT.